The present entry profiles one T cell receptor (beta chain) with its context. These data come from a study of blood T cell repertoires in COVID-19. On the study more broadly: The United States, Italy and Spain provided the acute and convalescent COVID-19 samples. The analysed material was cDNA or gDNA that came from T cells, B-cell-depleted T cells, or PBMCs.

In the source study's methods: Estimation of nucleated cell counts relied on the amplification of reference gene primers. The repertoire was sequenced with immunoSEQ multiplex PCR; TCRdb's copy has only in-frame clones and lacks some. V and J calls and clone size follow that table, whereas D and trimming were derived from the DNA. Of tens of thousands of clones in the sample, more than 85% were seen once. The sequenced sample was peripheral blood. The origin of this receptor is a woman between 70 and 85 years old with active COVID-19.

The CDR3 here is CASSQGEARGGRNEQFF. For the CDR3, the DNA is TGTGCCAGCAGCCAAGGGGAGGCTAGGGGAGGAAGGAATGAGCAGTTCTTC. V gene TRBV4-2 combines with J gene TRBJ2-1; D perhaps matches TRBD2 (6 bases). Germline V gene data show CDR1 as LGHNA and CDR2 as YNFKEQ. V dropped 1 base and J dropped 7 bases, with 20 bases sitting between them. The CDR3 is made up of 17 amino acids.